What follows describes a single T cell receptor beta chain. What it binds is not known. Amplification used 60 Vbeta primers and 13 Jbeta primers. Assay used: immunoSEQ multiplex PCR; TCRdb lists only in-frame clones, some missing. Among roughly 100,000 clones, about 83% were seen once, and the ten largest hold 5% to 6.5%. Germline CDR1 and CDR2: LNHNV and YYDKDF (reference sequence). After removal of 6 bases from V and 1 base from J, the junction contained 3 bases not matched to a gene. The CDR3 is made up of 14 amino acids. This sample was included in a study of cytomegalovirus exposure and HLA in healthy donors. Study at large: Previous work identified some 120 million unique TCR beta sequences from 150 million to 200 million T cells.

General study results and limits: Sequences of the TCR beta chain were said to predict the HLA-A and HLA-B alleles of most subjects accurately. For presence/absence analyses, sequencing depth was assumed to be roughly uniform across donors.

The origin of this receptor is a man younger than 35 in good health and CMV-seronegative. Sequenced: PBMCs. The V call is TRBV15, the J call TRBJ1-1; TRBD1 aligns across 9 bases. Written as DNA, the CDR3 is TGTGCCACCAGTCCGGGACAGGGGAACACTGAAGCTTTCTTT. This codes for CATSPGQGNTEAFF.